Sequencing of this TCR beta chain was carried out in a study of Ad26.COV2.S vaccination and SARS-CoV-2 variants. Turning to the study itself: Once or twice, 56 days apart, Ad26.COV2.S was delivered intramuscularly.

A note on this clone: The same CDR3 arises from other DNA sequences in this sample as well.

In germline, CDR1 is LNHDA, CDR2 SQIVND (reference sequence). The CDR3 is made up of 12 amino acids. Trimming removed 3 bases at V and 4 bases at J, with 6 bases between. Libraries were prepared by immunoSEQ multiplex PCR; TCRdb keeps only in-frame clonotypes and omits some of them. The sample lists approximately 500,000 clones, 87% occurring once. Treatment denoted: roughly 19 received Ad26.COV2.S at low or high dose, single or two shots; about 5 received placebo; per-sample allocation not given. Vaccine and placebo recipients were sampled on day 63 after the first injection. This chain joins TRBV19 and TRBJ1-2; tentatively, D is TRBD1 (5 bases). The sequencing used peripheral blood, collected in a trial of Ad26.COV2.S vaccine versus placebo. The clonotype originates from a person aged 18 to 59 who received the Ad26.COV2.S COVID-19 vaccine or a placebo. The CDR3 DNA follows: TGTGCCAGTAGTATGGGGGGCTATGGCTACACCTTC. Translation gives CASSMGGYGYTF.